This paragraph covers one T cell receptor (beta chain) sequence. This clone's antigen is unknown. No much larger clonotype is one base removed from it; base qualities were not supplied. The protocol used for the library was the immunoSEQ multiplex PCR assay. For the multiplex PCR, a mixture combining 60 forward primers for TCR Vbeta segments and 13 reverse primers for TCR Jbeta segments was used. Amplification of the CDR3 region of rearranged TCR beta genes was performed with a multiplex PCR assay on genomic DNA. The amplified TCR beta libraries were sequenced on the Illumina HiSeq System as 87-base-pair reads. The original methods were these. In a later analysis, approximately 74 million unique TCR beta chains were counted across the 500 to 700 repertoires, and approximately 11 million of these chains were shared by at least two donors. Raw reads were error-corrected and collapsed into unique sequences with a nearest-neighbor algorithm that merged closely related sequences to remove PCR and sequencing errors. Alignment of CDR3 sequences to IMGT reference sequences was used to assign V, D and J gene segments. For a sequence to be retained, a match of at least six nucleotides was required to both a V gene segment and a J gene segment. A rearrangement counted as productive if the CDR3 had no stop codons and remained in frame with V and J, and every other rearrangement counted as non-productive. Following IMGT convention, CDR3 was defined as the stretch from the second conserved V-encoded cysteine to the conserved J-encoded phenylalanine. Sequences without an unambiguous match to a single V gene segment were excluded from the earlier analysis of 450 to 750 of the donors. An earlier analysis of several hundred of the donors classified V segments as functional when productive rearrangements were above 56.7% and as segregating when the standard deviation between donors was above 5%. To diagnose cytomegalovirus status from the catalog of TCR beta chain sequences, a statistical classification framework was built. In a later analysis, TCR nucleotide sequences were compared against IMGT/GENE-DB human TR gene sequences so that V and J genes could be assigned. A later analysis assigned CDR3 sequences and most-parsimonious VDJ recombination scenarios with the TCRdist pipeline. In a later analysis, every TCR beta chain was defined by the combination of its CDR3 amino acid sequence and its V-gene family, and reads without a unique V-gene family were dropped. A later analysis removed 450 to 600 highly shared, low-generation-probability nucleotide sequences to deal with suspected cross-contamination and a sequencing artifact. In a later analysis, a clonal expansion index for each public chain was calculated from normalized within-repertoire ranks of inferred template counts. In a later analysis, generation probabilities were computed using a VDJ recombination model fitted to out-of-frame rearrangements, and the results were checked against IGoR. A later analysis scored TCR-TCR, TCR-HLA and TCR-CMV co-occurrence with hypergeometric tests, applying a repertoire-size bias correction to TCR pairs. A later analysis estimated false discovery rates by permuting HLA or CMV assignments 20 times. In a later analysis, co-occurring TCRs were grouped with DBSCAN, and TCRdist sequence similarity was added when clustering was performed within HLA-allele-positive subsets. Repertoires with fewer than 30,000 or more than 120,000 public chains were left out of co-occurrence clustering, as were a few repertoires with anomalous nucleotide sharing. TCRdb retrieved this table from immuneACCESS and kept in-frame rearrangements only. Not all clones are present; in checked studies, unresolved V genes account for under half, and no reason is known for the remainder. Clone size and the V and J calls come from that table; the DNA yielded D and trimming. Across this sample there are roughly 100,000 clones, with roughly 80% seen only once. The top ten constitute around a tenth of the sample.

The cohort consisted of 670 or so healthy bone marrow donors. All cohort members were sampled while nominally healthy, although unrecorded immune exposures were likely present. The donor was CMV seropositive and was included in the group of approximately 310 seropositive cohort members. Each donor provided a peripheral blood sample, and peripheral blood mononuclear cells were used for TCR beta sequencing. Genomic DNA extraction from the blood cell samples was performed with the Qiagen DNeasy Blood Extraction Kit. This sample is part of a study of cytomegalovirus exposure and HLA in healthy donors (dated by TCRdb to the late 2010s). Some background on the complete study: According to an earlier analysis of around 600 of the donors, roughly 180 million T cells yielded approximately 120 million unique TCR beta sequences and about 300 Gb of sequence data. An early release that covered roughly 600 HLA-typed donors contained approximately 290 gigabases of sequencing data and roughly 84 million unique TCR sequences. Among the roughly 400 genotyped donors, approximately 77% belonged to the genetic ancestry cluster associated with self-reported Caucasian donors. The study aimed to test whether cataloging public T cell receptors could reveal signatures of past pathogen exposure. The T cell repertoires of several hundred subjects were profiled by immunosequencing and related to cytomegalovirus serostatus. Besides the first cohort of about 730 subjects, a separate validation cohort made up of roughly 120 different subjects was used. To predict cytomegalovirus infection status, the study combined high-throughput TCR immunosequencing, statistical association of individual TCRs with disease status, and machine learning. A later analysis re-examined previously published TCR beta repertoires from more than 550 donors and added high-resolution HLA genotyping to investigate patterns of TCR occurrence. The later analysis used no new phenotypic data to find candidate immune exposures, relying instead on TCR beta sequences and their occurrence across donors. To decide whether each TCR beta V gene segment behaved as functional or pseudogenic, an earlier analysis of approximately 590 of the donors relied on high-throughput TCR beta sequencing. Donor age, sex, ethnicity and CMV serostatus were compiled together with the repertoire data. A later genetic analysis used genome-wide SNP genotypes for about three fifths of the roughly 700 donors, treating that subset as a discovery cohort. Every discovery cohort repertoire had been produced on one sequencing platform. Class I and class II HLA loci were covered by the typing at four-digit resolution. Typing coverage varied by locus: roughly 629-640 donors for A, B, C, DRB1 and DQB1; approximately 500 for DQA1; 606 for DPA1; approximately 490 for DPB1. Roughly 5 DR-DQ haplotypes were treated as single units for association and clustering because of strong linkage in the cohort. Among roughly 400 genotyped donors of the cohort, an average of about 220,000 unique TCR beta nucleotide sequences was sequenced per donor, of which roughly 17% were non-productive.

The paper as a whole reports these results and caveats: Compared with equally common non-associated chains, HLA-associated TCR beta chains in a later analysis were more clonally expanded and had lower generation probabilities. In an earlier analysis of a few hundred of the donors, most TCR beta V segments were observed in productive rearrangements about 87% or about 30% of the time, broadly matching IMGT annotations. An association between a missense DCLRE1C variant and V-gene and J-gene trimming of TCR beta chains was found in a later genetic analysis and replicated in an independent cohort. A further reported finding was that TCR beta sequences accurately predicted the HLA-A and HLA-B alleles for most subjects in the first cohort. A total of 150 to 200 TCR beta chains were listed by the study as associated with cytomegalovirus. The only immune exposure information available for the cohort was CMV serostatus. A later analysis reported that several top co-occurrence clusters appeared linked to parvovirus B19, influenza, CMV and Epstein-Barr virus. Compared with the roughly 710-donor mean, donors in an Asian-associated ancestry cluster had fewer N-insertions in productive TCRs, according to a later genetic analysis. Because HLA typing was missing for some donors at each locus, association tests included only the typed subset. Only TCR beta chains were sequenced in this cohort, and the absence of alpha or paired-chain data limited detectable features. In a later analysis, most CMV-associated TCR beta chains were found to appear HLA-restricted, with HLA associations seemingly driven largely by CMV exposure. The presence/absence analyses assumed that sequencing depth was roughly uniform across donors, and that assumption may not be true. Specific HLA alleles were associated with more than 15,000 TCR beta sequences at a false discovery rate of 0.05 in a later analysis. Linkage disequilibrium might explain the correlated functional status among segregating V segments, but an unknown experimental factor could not be ruled out. Three of the identified cytomegalovirus-associated TCR beta chains were confirmed in vitro to be specific for cytomegalovirus antigens. A later analysis found that TCR association rates varied across HLA loci, with DRB1 alleles showing the most associated TCRs and HLA-C alleles the fewest. Cytomegalovirus status was reported to be diagnosed by the classifier with high specificity and sensitivity in both the original and validation cohorts. Because counts were too low, roughly 16 rarely observed V segments, including chromosome 9 orphons, were left out of the earlier analysis of approximately 500 of the donors. Across donors, most TCR sequences were observed very rarely, whereas some public TCRs were present in many individuals. When HLA alleles, especially DR and DQ, strongly co-occurred, TCR associations were difficult to assign to individual alleles. The authors suggested that the approach could potentially be generalized to other disease states and immunological phenotypes. A cluster of highly shared sequence variants was judged likely to represent a technical artifact of the sequencing pipeline.

This receptor was identified in a male donor in good health and CMV-seropositive. Sequencing was done on a sample of PBMCs.

CDR3 loop: CASSYSGREAGGYTF. DNA sequence: TGTGCCAGCAGTTACTCCGGCCGGGAGGCTGGTGGCTACACCTTC. The rearrangement joined TRBV6-5 to TRBJ1-2, with the D gene too uncertain to name. V was cut back by 0 bases and J by 7 bases, leaving a gap of 15 bases between them. The germline V gene encodes CDR1 MNHEY and CDR2 SVGAGI. The CDR3 measures 15 amino acids from cysteine to phenylalanine. The kept DNA is CDR3 alone, 45 bases in frame from the first base.